The next 17 T cell receptor beta chains were all read from a single sample in a study of OX40 agonist ivuxolimab in advanced cancers. Profiled with immunoSEQ multiplex PCR; TCRdb holds only in-frame clones, not every one. Of around 80,000 clones listed, approximately 80% are singletons. The specimen was CD4+ or CD8+ T cells sorted from blood, collected in a trial of the OX40 agonist ivuxolimab. These TCRs come from an adult with an advanced solid tumor such as melanoma, head and neck, liver or kidney cancer.

The rearrangement uses TRBV7-9 and TRBJ1-4; the D is unclear. Germline CDR1 is SEHNR and CDR2 is FQNEAQ (reference sequence). The CDR3 spans 15 residues. Trimming took 4 bases from V and 2 from J, leaving 11 bases between them. The CDR3 DNA sequence: TGTGCCAGCAGCTCGACGGGAAACACTAATGAAAAACTGTTTTTT. Protein sequence: CASSSTGNTNEKLFF.

This chain connects TRBV5-6 to TRBJ1-5; D gene ambiguous. This CDR3 has 14 amino acids. The V end lost 2 bases, the J end lost 4 bases, and 10 bases lay between the germline ends. Germline V CDR1 and CDR2: SGHDT, YYEEEE. The CDR3 sequence is CASSLVGGNQPQHF. CDR3 bases: TGTGCCAGCAGCTTAGTGGGTGGGAATCAGCCCCAGCATTTT. Together with reference TRBV5-6 and TRBJ1-5, the CDR3 gives the full variable domain: DAGVTQSPTHLIKTRGQQVTLRCSPKSGHDTVSWYQQALGQGPQFIFQYYEEEERQRGNFPDRFSGHQFPNYSSELNVNALLLGDSALYLCASSLVGGNQPQHFGDGTRLSIL.

This chain joins TRBV2 and TRBJ1-2; D is unclear. This CDR3 has 14 amino acids. Between the trimmed V and J ends, which lost 4 bases and 5 bases, there was a span of 14 bases. Germline-derived CDR1 and CDR2 are SNHLY and FYNNEI. In nucleotides, the CDR3 is TGTGCCAGCAGTGGTGCAGGCCGGGTATATGGCTACACCTTC. It codes for CASSGAGRVYGYTF.

The V call is TRBV28, the J call TRBJ1-2; D not resolved. The CDR3 length is 15 residues. V lost 6 bases and J 3 bases, leaving 17 bases between the germline ends. Germline V CDR1 and CDR2: MDHEN, SYDVKM. Here the CDR3 reads CASSSLGKGHYGYTF. In DNA form, the CDR3 reads TGTGCCAGCAGCTCCTTAGGAAAAGGGCACTATGGCTACACCTTC.

This sequence joins TRBV29-1 and TRBJ1-2, with TRBD1 matching 7 bases. Germline CDR1 reads SQVTM; CDR2 reads ANQGSEA. V shed 6 bases and J 8 bases; nucleotides not matched to a gene: 6. This CDR3 is 11 amino acids long. The CDR3 DNA follows: TGCAGCGTCACAGGGGCGGGAGGCTACACCTTC. It yields the protein CSVTGAGGYTF.

This clone appeared a few times. This sequence joins TRBV5-1 and TRBJ1-6; TRBD1 matches at 7 bases. Losses at the gene ends were 4 bases for V and 7 bases for J; bases not matched to a gene: 2. Germline-derived CDR1 and CDR2 are SGHRS and YFSETQ. The CDR3 is 13 amino acids. The CDR3 coding sequence is TGCGCCAGCAGCCAGGGACAGAATTCACCCCTCCACTTT. This sequence encodes CASSQGQNSPLHF.

This chain uses TRBV5-1 with TRBJ1-6; 7 bases match TRBD1. The CDR3 spans 14 residues. CDR1 and CDR2 (germline): SGHRS, YFSETQ. Trimming removed 4 bases from V and 6 bases from J; junction bases left unmatched: 4. CDR3 in amino acids: CASSRDSINSPLHF. The DNA of the CDR3 is TGCGCCAGCAGCAGGGACAGTATTAATTCACCCCTCCACTTT.

The CDR3 DNA reads as TGCGCCAGCAGAAACCGGGACAGTGGGCTAGCTAACTATGGCTACACCTTC. This translates into CASRNRDSGLANYGYTF. The chain combines TRBV10-2 with TRBJ1-2, with TRBD1 matching 7 bases. Trimming took 6 bases from V and 0 from J; bases not matched to a gene: 13. CDR1 and CDR2 (germline): WSHSY, SAAADI. This CDR3 comprises 17 residues.

V usage is TRBV7-9 and J usage is TRBJ1-1, with D maybe TRBD1 (6 bases). Germline values: CDR1 SEHNR, CDR2 FQNEAQ (reference sequence). Trimming cost V 8 bases and J 3 bases, with 13 bases left between them. The CDR3 contains 13 residues. CDR3 region: CASRRRTDTEAFF. The CDR3 DNA reads as TGTGCCAGCCGTAGACGGACAGACACTGAAGCTTTCTTT.

The chain uses TRBV29-1 and TRBJ2-5, with 10 bases identical to TRBD1. Germline V CDR1 and CDR2: SQVTM, ANQGSEA. The junction had 7 bases not matched to a gene; V was cut back by 1 base and J by 5 bases. This CDR3 spans 15 amino acids. CDR3 sequence reads: CSVEGGGQGTETQYF. As DNA, the CDR3 is TGCAGCGTTGAAGGAGGGGGACAGGGGACTGAGACCCAGTACTTC.

This rearrangement joins TRBV30 to TRBJ2-3, with 7 bases matching TRBD2. V was clipped by 4 bases and J by 0 bases; unmatched bases: 7. CDR1 is GTSNPN, CDR2 SVGIG, per germline (reference sequence). This CDR3 has 15 amino acids. The CDR3 region has the DNA TGTGCCTGGACCCTCAGCGGGGCTAGCACAGATACGCAGTATTTT. This sequence encodes CAWTLSGASTDTQYF.

This clone was counted once. V gene TRBV7-3 combines with J gene TRBJ2-1, with D unresolved. CDR3 size: 14 residues. V lost 4 bases, J lost 3 bases, and 10 bases lay in between. CDR1 and CDR2 (germline): SGHTA, FQGTGA. The CDR3 reads CASSYIQSYNEQFF. CDR3 nucleotides: TGTGCCAGCAGCTACATACAGAGCTACAATGAGCAGTTCTTC.

The V and J genes are TRBV19 and TRBJ2-2, with a tentative D call TRBD1 (8 bases). V was cut by 1 base and J by 6 bases, with 18 bases left in between. The CDR3 totals 17 residues. Germline V gene data show CDR1 as LNHDA and CDR2 as SQIVND (reference sequence). CDR3 sequence: CASSIGQGRGNAGELFF. DNA of the CDR3: TGTGCCAGTAGTATAGGACAGGGGAGGGGAAACGCCGGGGAGCTGTTTTTT.

This chain connects TRBV6-1 to TRBJ2-5; TRBD2 aligns across 8 bases. The junction had 8 bases not matched to a gene; V was cut back by 7 bases and J by 1 base. Germline CDR1 reads MNHNS; CDR2 reads SASEGT. The CDR3 contains 15 residues. The CDR3 bases are TGTGCCAGCATTCGACTAGCGTTACTCCAAGAGACCCAGTACTTC. As protein: CASIRLALLQETQYF.

The CDR3 sequence: CASSAGGDFNQPQHF. The CDR3 nucleotides read TGTGCCAGCAGCGCAGGGGGGGACTTCAATCAGCCCCAGCATTTT. The chain is built from TRBV7-9 and TRBJ1-5, with 7 bases matching TRBD1. Germline V gene lookup returns CDR1 SEHNR and CDR2 FQNEAQ (reference sequence). V lost 5 bases to trimming and J lost 3 bases; unmatched junction nucleotides: 7. This CDR3 has 15 amino acids. Filled out from reference TRBV7-9 and TRBJ1-5, the complete variable domain reads DTGVSQNPRHKITKRGQNVTFRCDPISEHNRLYWYRQTLGQGPEFLTYFQNEAQLEKSRLLSDRFSAERPKGSFSTLEIQRTEQGDSAMYLCASSAGGDFNQPQHFGDGTRLSIL.

This chain uses TRBV30 with TRBJ1-1, with D unresolved. Trimming stripped 5 bases from V and 0 bases from J, with 7 bases between. Germline CDR1 reads GTSNPN; CDR2 reads SVGIG (reference sequence). The CDR3 consists of 12 residues. The CDR3 is CAWDGLNTEAFF. CDR3 bases: TGTGCCTGGGACGGATTGAACACTGAAGCTTTCTTT. Full variable domain (outside the CDR3, taken from reference TRBV30 and TRBJ1-1): SQTIHQWPATLVQPVGSPLSLECTVEGTSNPNLYWYRQAAGRGLQLLFYSVGIGQISSEVPQNLSASRPQDRQFILSSKKLLLSDSGFYLCAWDGLNTEAFFGQGTRLTVV.

The J gene is TRBJ1-4, the V gene TRBV11-2, with TRBD1 as a possible D gene (5 bases). The germline V gene encodes CDR1 SGHAT and CDR2 FQNNGV. V lost 4 bases and J lost 7, with 10 bases in between. This CDR3 spans 13 amino acids. The CDR3 DNA is TGTGCCAGCAGCTCCCGGGACGCTGAAAAACTGTTTTTT. Encoded protein: CASSSRDAEKLFF.